Shown below are 15 T cell receptor beta chains from a single sample sequenced in a study of T cells after posttransplantation cyclophosphamide. Measured with immunoSEQ multiplex PCR; TCRdb has only the in-frame clones, and not every one. The sample was found to contain about 25,000 clones, and every one recurs. Specimen: PBMCs. These receptors all stem from a woman aged 45-60 years in good health, CMV-negative, and a related stem cell transplant donor.

The table lists this clone with many counts. The chain employs TRBV7-3 and TRBJ1-6; tentatively, D is TRBD1 (5 bases). This CDR3 has 13 amino acids. V dropped 4 bases and J dropped 7 bases, with 8 bases sitting between them. Germline V gene data show CDR1 as SGHTA and CDR2 as FQGTGA. The CDR3 sequence is CASSYRQNSPLHF. In DNA form, the CDR3 reads TGTGCCAGCAGCTACCGACAGAATTCACCCCTCCACTTT.

Many counts were recorded for this clone. The chain combines TRBV2 with TRBJ1-6; D is possibly TRBD1 (5 bases). The ends were cut back, 2 bases at V and 8 bases at J, with 16 bases in the middle. Germline CDR1 SNHLY, CDR2 FYNNEI. The CDR3 length is 16 residues. The CDR3 sequence: CASSEPVGGRDSPLHF. The CDR3 DNA is TGTGCCAGCAGTGAACCCGTCGGGGGAAGAGATTCACCCCTCCACTTT.

This clone was seen many times. The chain couples TRBV28 to TRBJ2-3; D is ambiguous. Trimming removed 10 bases from V and 3 bases from J, with 23 bases in between. The CDR3 is made up of 16 amino acids. Germline V gene lookup returns CDR1 MDHEN and CDR2 SYDVKM. For the CDR3, the DNA is TGTGCCACCCTACAAATCCCCCAGCGTCATACAGATACGCAGTATTTT. Protein: CATLQIPQRHTDTQYF.

This clone occurred many times. This chain uses TRBV10-3 with TRBJ2-3; 7 bases fit TRBD2. The germline CDR1 and CDR2 sequences are ENHRY and SYGVKD. The trim removed 0 bases at V and 8 bases at J, leaving 2 bases unmatched. This CDR3 is built from 13 residues. CDR3 DNA sequence: TGTGCCATCAGTGAGTCTGGCGGGGGTACGCAGTATTTT. Its translation: CAISESGGGTQYF.

This clone occurred many times. The V call is TRBV5-4, the J call TRBJ2-7; 8 bases align to TRBD2. The CDR3 is made up of 13 amino acids. CDR1 is SGHNT, CDR2 YYREEE, per germline (reference sequence). Trimming cost V 7 bases and J 6 bases; bases outside gene matches: 9. The CDR3 region has the DNA TGTGCCAGCCAACCAGCGGGAGTGGGCGAGCAGTACTTC. It encodes CASQPAGVGEQYF.

This clone has at least ten counts. The chain is built from TRBV19 and TRBJ2-1; 9 bases match TRBD2. Germline V lookup: CDR1 LNHDA, CDR2 SQIVND (reference sequence). This CDR3 is 13 amino acids long. Unmatched junction bases numbered 3, after V lost 0 bases and J lost 12 bases. As DNA, the CDR3 is TGTGCCAGTAGTATAGATGCGGGAGGGGGGCAGTTCTTC. Protein sequence: CASSIDAGGGQFF.

This clone was seen at least ten times. CDR3 bases: TGCAGTGCTTCTACAGGGCGCGAGCAGTACTTC. It translates to CSASTGREQYF. The genes are TRBV20-1 and TRBJ2-4; D possibly corresponds to TRBD1 (6 bases). TRBJ2-7 explains the end of the DNA better; the J call may be wrong. Per the germline V gene, CDR1 is DFQATT and CDR2 is SNEGSKA (reference sequence). This CDR3 has 11 amino acids.

This clone has at least ten counts. The chain carries TRBV7-2 and TRBJ1-6; D gene unclear. The V end was cut by 8 bases, the J end by 4 bases, with 15 bases between. CDR1 SGHTA and CDR2 FQGNSA come from the germline V gene. This CDR3 region has 15 residues. In nucleotides, the CDR3 is TGTGCCAGCGTTCGGGGAGATGGGTATAATTCACCCCTCCACTTT. It translates to CASVRGDGYNSPLHF.

The sample holds many counts of this clone. The chain is built from TRBV5-1 and TRBJ1-1, with D tentatively TRBD1 (6 bases). Trimming removed 4 bases at V and 5 bases at J, with 15 bases between. Germline assignment: CDR1 SGHRS and CDR2 YFSETQ. This CDR3 contains 14 residues. The CDR3 protein is CASSRDGGGTEAFF. The CDR3 DNA is TGCGCCAGCAGCCGGGATGGGGGCGGTACTGAAGCTTTCTTT.

The sample holds many counts of this clone. The DNA for the CDR3 is TGTGCCGTGAAGCGGGGATACACAGATACGCAGTATTTT. Translated, it gives CAVKRGYTDTQYF. V is TRBV7-2 and J is TRBJ2-3; TRBD2 agrees at 7 bases. Unmatched junction bases numbered 7, after V lost 11 bases and J lost 2 bases. CDR1 SGHTA and CDR2 FQGNSA come from the germline V gene. The CDR3 sequence is 13 residues long.

This clone was seen repeatedly, ten times or more. The J gene is TRBJ2-7, the V gene TRBV2; D gene ambiguous. V gave up 2 bases and J gave up 0 bases, with 11 bases separating them. The CDR3 runs to 15 residues. CDR1 and CDR2 from the germline V gene are SNHLY and FYNNEI. CDR3: CASSEQVAFSYEQYF. DNA of the CDR3: TGTGCCAGCAGTGAACAGGTCGCGTTCTCCTACGAGCAGTACTTC.

In its sample, this clone was seen many times. The genes are TRBV19 and TRBJ2-1; D may be TRBD1 (6 bases). Germline CDR1 is LNHDA and CDR2 is SQIVND (reference sequence). This CDR3 region has 13 residues. V gave up 2 bases and J gave up 10 bases, with 12 bases separating them. CDR3 DNA: TGTGCCAGTAGTATAACCCTCAGGGGCGAGCAGTTCTTC. It yields the protein CASSITLRGEQFF. Full variable domain (rest looked up from reference TRBV19 and TRBJ2-1): DGGITQSPKYLFRKEGQNVTLSCEQNLNHDAMYWYRQDPGQGLRLIYYSQIVNDFQKGDIAEGYSVSREKKESFPLTVTSAQKNPTAFYLCASSITLRGEQFFGPGTRLTVL.

In its sample, this clone was seen many times. This chain uses TRBV5-1 with TRBJ1-4, with TRBD1 as a possible D gene (5 bases). From germline, CDR1 is SGHRS and CDR2 YFSETQ. V dropped 3 bases and J dropped 1 base, with 13 bases sitting between them. The CDR3 has 16 amino acids. The CDR3 loop is CASSSAWGGTNEKLFF. CDR3 nucleotides: TGCGCCAGCAGCTCGGCCTGGGGCGGAACTAATGAAAAACTGTTTTTT.

This clone was counted many times. The chain couples TRBV6-1 to TRBJ2-7; TRBD2 matches at 7 bases. The CDR3 contains 15 residues. Trimming at V came to 1 base and at J to 3 bases, leaving 6 bases not matched to a gene. CDR1 MNHNS and CDR2 SASEGT come from the germline V gene. The CDR3 protein is CASSEDGGEFYEQYF. CDR3 DNA: TGTGCCAGCAGTGAAGATGGGGGGGAGTTCTACGAGCAGTACTTC.

At least ten counts were recorded for this clone. This CDR3 is CASSSGPAGELFF. The CDR3 nucleotides read TGTGCCAGCTCATCAGGCCCGGCCGGGGAGCTGTTTTTT. The chain employs TRBV6-5 and TRBJ2-2; unclear D gene. Trimming left V 8 bases short and J 6 bases short, with 13 bases between. The CDR3 consists of 13 residues. CDR1 and CDR2 (germline): MNHEY, SVGAGI.